The sample holds many counts of the clone carrying this T cell receptor beta chain. Its cognate antigen is unknown. TCRdb re-analysed the reads in MiXCR, keeping a single row per CDR3 protein. The data show some 300,000 distinct CDR3 sequences, around 10% seen once. The CDR3 runs to 17 residues. CDR1 MDHEN and CDR2 SYDVKM come from the germline V gene. The J segment lost 1 base and the V segment lost 5 bases, leaving 9 bases of the junction unmatched. The entry originates in a study of T cell repertoires in cytomegalovirus infection. Study summary: It can be stated that public TCR beta signatures indicated CMV infection as well as a matching HLA type. Study results and limitations: Summed frequency of public TCR beta families distinguished CMV carriers with the relevant HLA. Predominance within the ex vivo response was attributable to HLA-C-restricted CMV-specific TCR beta clonotypes.

This sequence originates from a human donor in good health (CMV status not recorded). Some clones in this sample may be carry-over from other donors' samples. The J gene is TRBJ2-1, the V gene TRBV28; TRBD1 agrees at 9 bases. Sequenced input: PBMCs. CDR3 amino acids: CASSLRDRVGSYNEQFF. Here the CDR3 DNA reads TGTGCCAGCAGTCTCCGGGACAGGGTAGGGTCCTACAATGAGCAGTTCTTC.